Below are 5 T cell receptor beta chains sequenced from a single sample in a study of shared clonotypes between healthy human individuals (dated by TCRdb to the early 2020s). Receptor libraries were prepared by the immunoSEQ multiplex PCR assay. Imported from immuneACCESS, the table was reduced by TCRdb to in-frame sequences with V and J called. These copies leave out some clones; in studies compared against another copy, an unresolved V gene accounts for under half, and the cause of the remainder is not known. The sample profile shows just over 2,000,000 clones; 90% to 95% of them were found once. More than 0.1% of the sample is in the top ten clones. Sequencing used naive CD4+ T cells sorted from blood. The sample's cell subset or site label, in plain terms: CD45RA+ positively selected. These receptors were obtained from a man aged 18 to 30 in good health.

The V call is TRBV10-3, the J call TRBJ1-1; D remains unclear. The CDR3 totals 13 residues. Between the trimmed V and J ends, which lost 3 bases and 4 bases, there was a span of 9 bases. The germline CDR1 and CDR2 sequences are ENHRY and SYGVKD. DNA of the CDR3: TGTGCCATCAGTGAACGAGTAGGCACTGAAGCTTTCTTT. This gives the protein CAISERVGTEAFF.

In this sample, this clone turned up once. Other DNA sequences from this sample encode an identical CDR3 as well. V is TRBV11-2 and J is TRBJ1-6, with unresolved D. The CDR3 covers 13 residues. Germline V lookup: CDR1 SGHAT, CDR2 FQNNGV. The V end lost 0 bases, the J end lost 10 bases, and 7 bases lay between the germline ends. CDR3 DNA: TGTGCCAGCAGCTTAGATCGAGGATCACCCCTCCACTTT. Amino acids: CASSLDRGSPLHF.

This clone came up once. The rearrangement links TRBV19 to TRBJ1-2; a possible D gene is TRBD1 (5 bases). Per the germline V gene, CDR1 is LNHDA and CDR2 is SQIVND (reference sequence). CDR3 length: 12 residues. Trimming removed 5 bases at V and 4 bases at J, with 8 bases between. Written as DNA, the CDR3 is TGTGCCAGTAGTTCGACAGCCTATGGCTACACCTTC. As protein: CASSSTAYGYTF. The full variable domain, with the rest looked up from reference TRBV19 and TRBJ1-2, is DGGITQSPKYLFRKEGQNVTLSCEQNLNHDAMYWYRQDPGQGLRLIYYSQIVNDFQKGDIAEGYSVSREKKESFPLTVTSAQKNPTAFYLCASSSTAYGYTFGSGTRLTVV.

The chain carries TRBV6-1 and TRBJ1-3, with unresolved D. V lost 3 bases to trimming and J lost 0 bases, with 18 bases between them. The germline gives CDR1 MNHNS, CDR2 SASEGT. The CDR3 is 18 residues long. The CDR3 loop is CASSDTWGRPSSGNTIYF. CDR3 in DNA: TGTGCCAGCAGTGACACGTGGGGAAGACCTAGCTCTGGAAACACCATATATTTT.

This chain joins TRBV7-2 and TRBJ2-5; 9 bases match TRBD1. V lost 7 bases and J lost 8; bases outside the gene matches: 11. The CDR3 runs 14 residues. CDR1 and CDR2 (germline): SGHTA, FQGNSA. The CDR3 region has the DNA TGTGCCAGCATCTTTGGAAGACAGGGGGGTACCCAGTACTTC. It specifies CASIFGRQGGTQYF.